This entry lists 32 T cell receptor beta chains sequenced from one sample in a study of cytomegalovirus exposure and HLA in healthy donors. Here immunoSEQ multiplex PCR was the method, and the copy in TCRdb shows in-frame clones only, minus some. The data show 200,000 to 300,000 clones, with about 90% seen just once and around 1.2% held by the top ten. Sequenced: PBMCs. The receptor set was obtained from a woman in her 30s in good health and CMV-seropositive.

The V call is TRBV5-4, the J call TRBJ2-7; 8 bases are shared with TRBD2. CDR3 size: 14 residues. V gave up 0 bases and J gave up 3 bases; unmatched junction bases: 2. Germline V lookup: CDR1 SGHNT, CDR2 YYREEE (reference sequence). As DNA, the CDR3 is TGTGCCAGCAGCTTGGCGGGGGGGAACTACGAGCAGTACTTC. It specifies CASSLAGGNYEQYF.

CDR3 sequence: CASRLAGGSSYNEQFF. The CDR3 region has the DNA TGTGCCAGCAGACTAGCGGGAGGGAGCTCCTACAATGAGCAGTTCTTC. The chain recombines TRBV28 with TRBJ2-1; TRBD2 matches at 13 bases. CDR1 MDHEN and CDR2 SYDVKM come from the germline V gene. V lost 6 bases, J lost 0 bases, and 2 bases stayed unmatched. The CDR3 sequence is 16 residues long. Looking up the rest from reference TRBV28 and TRBJ2-1 gives the full variable domain: DVKVTQSSRYLVKRTGEKVFLECVQDMDHENMFWYRQDPGLGLRLIYFSYDVKMKEKGDIPEGYSVSREKKERFSLILESASTNQTSMYLCASRLAGGSSYNEQFFGPGTRLTVL.

On this clone: Other DNA sequences in this sample translate to the same CDR3. This chain links TRBV9 with TRBJ2-7; D gene unclear. This CDR3 is 13 amino acids long. In germline, CDR1 is SGDLS, CDR2 YYNGEE. V lost 0 bases and J 1 base, leaving 5 bases between the germline ends. CDR3: CASSVGGSYEQYF. The CDR3 DNA is TGTGCCAGCAGCGTAGGCGGATCCTACGAGCAGTACTTC. The full variable domain, in which reference TRBV9 and TRBJ2-7 provide the parts outside the CDR3, is DSGVTQTPKHLITATGQRVTLRCSPRSGDLSVYWYQQSLDQGLQFLIQYYNGEERAKGNILERFSAQQFPDLHSELNLSSLELGDSALYFCASSVGGSYEQYFGPGTRLTVT.

The sample holds one count of this clone. The rearrangement links TRBV7-8 to TRBJ2-3; weak D call: TRBD2 (7 bases). The germline V and J ends were trimmed by 3 bases and 5 bases, with 15 bases remaining between them. The germline V gene has CDR1 SGHVS and CDR2 FQNEAQ. The CDR3 consists of 15 residues. The CDR3 sequence is CASSLWGQRGDTQYF. Written as DNA, the CDR3 is TGTGCCAGCAGCTTGTGGGGGCAGCGGGGAGATACGCAGTATTTT.

The gene calls are TRBV13 and TRBJ2-7, with 9 bases matching TRBD1. The junction had 7 bases not matched to a gene; V was cut back by 4 bases and J by 3 bases. Germline CDR1 is PRHDT and CDR2 is FYEKMQ (reference sequence). This CDR3 is 15 amino acids long. The CDR3 reads CASSSPGQGVYEQYF. The CDR3 DNA reads TGTGCCAGCAGCTCCCCGGGACAGGGAGTCTACGAGCAGTACTTC. Full variable domain (rest looked up from reference TRBV13 and TRBJ2-7): AAGVIQSPRHLIKEKRETATLKCYPIPRHDTVYWYQQGPGQDPQFLISFYEKMQSDKGSIPDRFSAQQFSDYHSELNMSSLELGDSALYFCASSSPGQGVYEQYFGPGTRLTVT.

The genes are TRBV28 and TRBJ1-2; TRBD1 matches 7 bases. CDR1 and CDR2 from the germline V gene are MDHEN and SYDVKM. Germline trimming cut 7 bases from V and 5 bases from J; bases unmatched to any gene: 7. CDR3 length: 13 residues. The CDR3 reads CASKTGTAYGYTF. CDR3 coding DNA: TGTGCCAGCAAGACCGGGACAGCTTATGGCTACACCTTC.

V is TRBV2 and J is TRBJ2-1; D might be TRBD1 (6 bases). Trimming left V 6 bases short and J 7 bases short, with 7 bases between. The CDR3 has 11 residues. Germline V CDR1 and CDR2: SNHLY, FYNNEI. The CDR3 DNA reads as TGTGCCAGCAGAAGGGGGAATGAGCAGTTCTTC. Translated: CASRRGNEQFF. Full variable domain (rest looked up from reference TRBV2 and TRBJ2-1): EPEVTQTPSHQVTQMGQEVILRCVPISNHLYFYWYRQILGQKVEFLVSFYNNEISEKSEIFDDQFSVERPDGSNFTLKIRSTKLEDSAMYFCASRRGNEQFFGPGTRLTVL.

The chain uses TRBV18 and TRBJ2-5; D might be TRBD2 (5 bases). In germline, CDR1 is KGHSH, CDR2 LQKENI. Trimming removed 4 bases at V and 5 bases at J, with 17 bases between. The CDR3 consists of 15 residues. CDR3 in DNA: TGTGCCAGCTCACGTTTTTTGGGAGAGTCGGAGACCCAGTACTTC. It codes for CASSRFLGESETQYF.

The chain links TRBV9 to TRBJ2-2; 7 nucleotides line up with TRBD1. Germline V gene lookup returns CDR1 SGDLS and CDR2 YYNGEE. The CDR3 covers 14 residues. V was clipped by 7 bases and J by 0 bases; unmatched bases: 3. This chain's CDR3 is CASEGATNTGELFF. The CDR3 DNA reads as TGTGCCAGCGAGGGGGCCACGAACACCGGGGAGCTGTTTTTT.

This chain's CDR3 is CSARTSGVETQYF. The CDR3 coding sequence is TGCAGCGCCCGGACTAGCGGGGTAGAGACCCAGTACTTC. The rearrangement uses TRBV29-1 and TRBJ2-5; 12 bases are a match to TRBD2. Unmatched junction bases numbered 4, after V lost 7 bases and J lost 4 bases. In germline, CDR1 is SQVTM, CDR2 ANQGSEA. This CDR3 spans 13 amino acids.

The chain joins TRBV5-1 to TRBJ1-1; the match to TRBD1 covers 11 bases. The CDR3 spans 15 residues. V was pared by 5 bases and J by 1 base, with 4 bases of the junction left unmatched. Per germline, CDR1 SGHRS and CDR2 YFSETQ. CDR3 loop: CASRDGTGGNTEAFF. DNA for the CDR3: TGCGCCAGCAGGGACGGGACAGGGGGGAACACTGAAGCTTTCTTT. Full variable domain (outside the CDR3, taken from reference TRBV5-1 and TRBJ1-1): KAGVTQTPRYLIKTRGQQVTLSCSPISGHRSVSWYQQTPGQGLQFLFEYFSETQRNKGNFPGRFSGRQFSNSRSEMNVSTLELGDSALYLCASRDGTGGNTEAFFGQGTRLTVV.

This clone has only a few counts. J is TRBJ2-5 and V is TRBV28, with D maybe TRBD2 (6 bases). V dropped 6 bases and J dropped 13 bases, with 15 bases sitting between them. Germline CDR1 reads MDHEN; CDR2 reads SYDVKM. This CDR3 comprises 11 residues. CDR3 amino acids: CASSHSGLTYF. The CDR3 region has the DNA TGTGCCAGCAGCCATAGCGGTCTTACGTACTTC.

This clone showed up just a few times. The chain joins TRBV2 to TRBJ1-1, with a weak D call TRBD1 (5 bases). This CDR3 contains 14 residues. V was pared by 4 bases and J by 8 bases, with 17 bases between. The germline gives CDR1 SNHLY, CDR2 FYNNEI. The CDR3 region has the DNA TGTGCCAGCAGTGCCCACCGCTGGGGGGACGAAGCTTTCTTT. This encodes CASSAHRWGDEAFF.

V is TRBV19 and J is TRBJ1-1, with 7 nucleotides matching TRBD1. V was pared by 11 bases and J by 6 bases, with 12 bases of the junction left unmatched. CDR3 size: 13 residues. CDR1 is LNHDA, CDR2 SQIVND, per germline (reference sequence). CDR3 DNA sequence: TGTGCCGGGCTAGGGGGCAAAGGCGCTGAAGCTTTCTTT. It encodes CAGLGGKGAEAFF.

The chain is built from TRBV28 and TRBJ2-7, with 8 bases aligning to TRBD1. CDR3 size: 11 residues. Per the germline V gene, CDR1 is MDHEN and CDR2 is SYDVKM. After removal of 7 bases from V and 6 bases from J, the junction contained 2 bases not matched to a gene. The CDR3 DNA reads TGTGCCAGCACAGACAGGGGCGAGCAGTACTTC. Translated, it gives CASTDRGEQYF.

V is TRBV10-2 and J is TRBJ2-1, with 7 nucleotides matching TRBD2. CDR3 size: 17 residues. V shed 8 bases and J 0 bases; nucleotides not matched to a gene: 13. Germline V lookup: CDR1 WSHSY, CDR2 SAAADI. CDR3 residues: CASDLAGRQASYNEQFF. DNA for the CDR3: TGCGCCAGCGATTTAGCCGGGAGGCAAGCCTCCTACAATGAGCAGTTCTTC.

This clone was counted a few times. The genes are TRBV19 and TRBJ2-1; TRBD2 might be the D (6 bases). The CDR3 sequence is 15 residues long. Per germline, CDR1 LNHDA and CDR2 SQIVND (reference sequence). Trimming pared 1 base from V and 4 bases from J, leaving 11 bases between. The CDR3 region has the DNA TGTGCCAGTAGTATAGGTGGGAGCGGGTACAATGAGCAGTTCTTC. Its protein product is CASSIGGSGYNEQFF.

A note on this clone: The identical CDR3 is also encoded by other nucleotide sequences in the sample. The chain uses TRBV30 and TRBJ1-2; D remains ambiguous. Germline V gives CDR1 GTSNPN, CDR2 SVGIG (reference sequence). The CDR3 length is 12 residues. With 2 bases removed from V and 5 bases from J, the gap between germline ends came to 9 bases. The CDR3 nucleotides read TGTGCCTGGAGTACCCGGGTATATGGCTACACCTTC. Its protein product is CAWSTRVYGYTF.

This clone was seen a handful of times. The chain joins TRBV30 to TRBJ1-5; D gene unclear. V was clipped by 0 bases and J by 11 bases, with 11 bases between them. This CDR3 is built from 12 residues. Germline CDR1 and CDR2: GTSNPN and SVGIG (reference sequence). CDR3 DNA sequence: TGTGCCTGGAGTGTAGGTAGAGGAGCCCAGCATTTT. Protein: CAWSVGRGAQHF.

This clone has just one count. The rearrangement uses TRBV29-1 and TRBJ1-2, with no clear D. Germline V CDR1 and CDR2: SQVTM, ANQGSEA. CDR3 length: 15 residues. Trimming removed 3 bases at V and 3 bases at J, with 17 bases between. CDR3 bases: TGCAGCGTTGAGGTTTCGGGAGGTCCCCACTATGGCTACACCTTC. This gives the protein CSVEVSGGPHYGYTF.

V usage is TRBV10-1 and J usage is TRBJ2-3; the D gene is possibly TRBD2 (7 bases). V lost 5 bases, J lost 8 bases, and 17 bases lay in between. Germline lookup yields CDR1 WNHNN and CDR2 SYGVQD (reference sequence). This CDR3 contains 14 residues. The CDR3 loop reads CASSLSRGAATQYF. The CDR3, as DNA: TGCGCCAGCAGTCTTTCACGGGGGGCAGCTACGCAGTATTTT.

The chain's CDR3 is CASKGQGTTYEQYF. The CDR3 DNA reads TGCGCCAGCAAAGGACAGGGAACCACCTACGAGCAGTACTTC. The gene calls are TRBV5-1 and TRBJ2-7, with 8 bases matching TRBD1. The CDR3 totals 14 residues. V was clipped by 6 bases and J by 2 bases; unmatched bases: 7. Looked up from germline, CDR1 is SGHRS and CDR2 is YFSETQ. Supplemented by reference TRBV5-1 and TRBJ2-7, the full variable domain reads KAGVTQTPRYLIKTRGQQVTLSCSPISGHRSVSWYQQTPGQGLQFLFEYFSETQRNKGNFPGRFSGRQFSNSRSEMNVSTLELGDSALYLCASKGQGTTYEQYFGPGTRLTVT.

The chain employs TRBV5-4 and TRBJ2-2; 9 bases align to TRBD1. Germline lookup yields CDR1 SGHNT and CDR2 YYREEE (reference sequence). The CDR3 is 16 amino acids. The ends lost 5 bases at V and 4 bases at J; junction bases unmatched: 9. CDR3 sequence reads: CASSLIQGAPTGELFF. The DNA for the CDR3 is TGTGCCAGCAGTTTGATACAGGGGGCGCCCACCGGGGAGCTGTTTTTT.

J is TRBJ2-3 and V is TRBV7-3, with a tentative D call TRBD1 (6 bases). The V gene lost 8 bases and the J gene lost 6 bases, with 18 bases spanning the gap. Germline V CDR1 and CDR2: SGHTA, FQGTGA. The CDR3 is 14 amino acids. The CDR3 here is CASARGGAGDTQYF. The CDR3 DNA reads as TGTGCCAGCGCGCGTGGGGGCGCAGGGGATACGCAGTATTTT.

The chain carries TRBV2 and TRBJ2-7, with 8 bases fitting TRBD1. Germline V gene data show CDR1 as SNHLY and CDR2 as FYNNEI. V lost 3 bases, J lost 3 bases, and 4 bases stayed unmatched. This CDR3 contains 14 residues. CDR3 sequence (DNA): TGTGCCAGCAGTGACCAGGGGGCTTTCTACGAGCAGTACTTC. Amino acid sequence: CASSDQGAFYEQYF. Complete variable domain (other parts from reference TRBV2 and TRBJ2-7): EPEVTQTPSHQVTQMGQEVILRCVPISNHLYFYWYRQILGQKVEFLVSFYNNEISEKSEIFDDQFSVERPDGSNFTLKIRSTKLEDSAMYFCASSDQGAFYEQYFGPGTRLTVT.

This chain links TRBV9 with TRBJ2-1, with a tentative D call TRBD2 (6 bases). In germline, CDR1 is SGDLS, CDR2 YYNGEE. V was cut by 3 bases and J by 4 bases, with 20 bases left in between. This CDR3 spans 17 amino acids. CDR3 protein: CASSAKYPGTAYNEQFF. CDR3 nucleotide sequence: TGTGCCAGCAGCGCCAAGTACCCAGGGACTGCTTACAATGAGCAGTTCTTC.

J is TRBJ2-7 and V is TRBV5-1; D perhaps matches TRBD1 (6 bases). Germline values: CDR1 SGHRS, CDR2 YFSETQ. Trimming pared 3 bases from V and 6 bases from J, leaving 10 bases between. CDR3 size: 12 residues. The CDR3 bases are TGCGCCAGCAGCTATACAGGGTCCGAGCAGTACTTC. Encoded protein: CASSYTGSEQYF.

The chain uses TRBV7-9 and TRBJ2-2; TRBD1 matches at 7 bases. V dropped 4 bases and J dropped 6; count of bases not matched to a gene: 11. Germline V lookup: CDR1 SEHNR, CDR2 FQNEAQ (reference sequence). The CDR3 consists of 16 residues. The CDR3: CASSSLDQGVAGELFF. The CDR3 DNA follows: TGTGCCAGCAGCTCCCTTGACCAGGGGGTGGCCGGGGAGCTGTTTTTT.

This rearrangement joins TRBV6-1 to TRBJ1-4; D is unclear. CDR3 size: 14 residues. V dropped 3 bases and J dropped 8 bases, with 13 bases sitting between them. Germline CDR1 reads MNHNS; CDR2 reads SASEGT. CDR3 nucleotides: TGTGCCAGCAGTGAGGGGAGTTCGGAGGAAAAACTGTTTTTT. It specifies CASSEGSSEEKLFF.

In this sample, this clone turned up a few times. The gene calls are TRBV14 and TRBJ2-7; no clear D gene. Germline V lookup: CDR1 SGHDN, CDR2 FVKESK. V was cut by 7 bases and J by 6 bases, with 19 bases left in between. The CDR3 has 14 amino acids. The CDR3 nucleotides are TGTGCCAGCACCAAGACACCGGATAGTTCCGAGCAGTACTTC. This codes for CASTKTPDSSEQYF.

CDR3 sequence reads: CASSLRGGLSYEQYF. CDR3 DNA: TGTGCCAGCAGTTTACGGGGCGGACTATCCTACGAGCAGTACTTC. This rearrangement joins TRBV28 to TRBJ2-7; possible D gene TRBD2, 6 bases. The ends were cut back, 2 bases at V and 1 base at J, with 12 bases in the middle. The CDR3 loop spans 15 amino acids. From germline, CDR1 is MDHEN and CDR2 SYDVKM.

The chain combines TRBV11-3 with TRBJ1-1, with D possibly matching TRBD1 (6 bases). CDR3 length: 14 amino acids. Per the germline V gene, CDR1 is SGHNT and CDR2 is YENEEA. V was shortened by 8 bases and J by 0 bases, with 13 bases between the two germline ends. The chain's CDR3 is CASVPDRMNTEAFF. The CDR3 bases are TGTGCCAGCGTCCCAGACAGGATGAACACTGAAGCTTTCTTT.